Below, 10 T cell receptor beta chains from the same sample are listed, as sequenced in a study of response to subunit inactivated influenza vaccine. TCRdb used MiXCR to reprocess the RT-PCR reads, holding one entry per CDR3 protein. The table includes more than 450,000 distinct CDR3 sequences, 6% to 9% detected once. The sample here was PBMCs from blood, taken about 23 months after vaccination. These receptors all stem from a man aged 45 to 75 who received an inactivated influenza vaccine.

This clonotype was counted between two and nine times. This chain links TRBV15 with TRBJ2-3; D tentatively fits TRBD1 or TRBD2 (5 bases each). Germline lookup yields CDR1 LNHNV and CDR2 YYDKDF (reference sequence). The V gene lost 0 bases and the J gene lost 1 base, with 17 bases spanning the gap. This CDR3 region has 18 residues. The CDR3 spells CATSRDSGQGGGTDTQYF. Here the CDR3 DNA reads TGTGCCACCAGCAGAGATTCGGGGCAGGGTGGAGGCACAGATACGCAGTATTTT.

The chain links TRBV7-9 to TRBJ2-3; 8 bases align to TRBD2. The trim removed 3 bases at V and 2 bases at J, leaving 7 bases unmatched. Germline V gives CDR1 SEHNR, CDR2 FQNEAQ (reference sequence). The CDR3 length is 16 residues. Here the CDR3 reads CASSFLGLGSTDTQYF. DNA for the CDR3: TGTGCCAGCAGCTTTTTGGGACTAGGATCCACAGATACGCAGTATTTT.

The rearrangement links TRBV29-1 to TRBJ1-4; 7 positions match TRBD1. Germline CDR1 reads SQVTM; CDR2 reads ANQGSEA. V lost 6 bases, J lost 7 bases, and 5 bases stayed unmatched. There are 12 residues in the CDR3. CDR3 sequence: CSVPGQSEKLFF. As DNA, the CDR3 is TGCAGCGTGCCGGGACAGTCTGAAAAACTGTTTTTT.

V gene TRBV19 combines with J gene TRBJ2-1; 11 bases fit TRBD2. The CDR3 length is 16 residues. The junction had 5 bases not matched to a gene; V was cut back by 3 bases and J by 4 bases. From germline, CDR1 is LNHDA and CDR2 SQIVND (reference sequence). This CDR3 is CASSMSTSGVYNEQFF. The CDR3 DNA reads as TGTGCCAGTAGTATGTCGACTAGCGGGGTATACAATGAGCAGTTCTTC.

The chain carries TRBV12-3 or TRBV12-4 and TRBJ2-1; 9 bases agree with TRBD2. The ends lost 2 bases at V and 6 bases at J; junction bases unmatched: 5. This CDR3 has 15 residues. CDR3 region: CASSLRLAGPNEQFF. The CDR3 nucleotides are TGTGCCAGCAGTTTAAGGCTAGCGGGACCCAATGAGCAGTTCTTC.

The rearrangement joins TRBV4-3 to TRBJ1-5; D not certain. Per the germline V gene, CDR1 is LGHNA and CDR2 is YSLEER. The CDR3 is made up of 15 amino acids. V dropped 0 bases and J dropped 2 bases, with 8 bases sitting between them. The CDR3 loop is CASSQEISGNQPQHF. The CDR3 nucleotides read TGCGCCAGCAGCCAAGAAATCTCGGGCAATCAGCCCCAGCATTTT.

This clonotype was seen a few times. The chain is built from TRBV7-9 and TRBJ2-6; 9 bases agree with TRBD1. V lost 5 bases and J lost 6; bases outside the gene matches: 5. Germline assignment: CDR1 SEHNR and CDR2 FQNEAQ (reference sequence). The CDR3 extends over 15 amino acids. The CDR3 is CASSLTGGAANVLTF. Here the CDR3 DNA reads TGTGCCAGCAGCCTCACAGGGGGCGCGGCCAACGTCCTGACTTTC.

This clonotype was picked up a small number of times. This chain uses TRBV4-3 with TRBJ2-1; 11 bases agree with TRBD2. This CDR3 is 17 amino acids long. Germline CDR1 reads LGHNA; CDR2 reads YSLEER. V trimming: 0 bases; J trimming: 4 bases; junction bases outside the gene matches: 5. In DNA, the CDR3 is TGCGCCAGCAGCCAAGAAACTAGCGGGAGTGTTTACAATGAGCAGTTCTTC. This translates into CASSQETSGSVYNEQFF.

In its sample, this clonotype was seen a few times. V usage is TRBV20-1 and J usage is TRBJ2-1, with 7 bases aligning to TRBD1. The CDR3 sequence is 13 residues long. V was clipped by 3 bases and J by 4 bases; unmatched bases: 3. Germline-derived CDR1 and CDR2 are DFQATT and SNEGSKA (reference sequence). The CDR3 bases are TGCAGTGCTAGGGGACAGCCGTACAATGAGCAGTTCTTC. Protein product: CSARGQPYNEQFF.

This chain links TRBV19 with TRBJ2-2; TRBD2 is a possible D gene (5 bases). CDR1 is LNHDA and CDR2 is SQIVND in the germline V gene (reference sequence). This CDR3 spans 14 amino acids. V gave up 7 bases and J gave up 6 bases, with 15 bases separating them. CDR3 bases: TGTGCCAGTAAGGTCCCGGGGTTACCCGGGGAGCTGTTTTTT. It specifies CASKVPGLPGELFF.